This entry lists 23 T cell receptor beta chains sequenced from one sample in a study of blood T cell repertoires in COVID-19. Produced via immunoSEQ multiplex PCR; TCRdb's table is partial and in-frame only. The sample has tens of thousands of clones, roughly four fifths seen once. The source material was peripheral blood. Receptor source: a human donor in a cohort sampled during active COVID-19.

The V call is TRBV5-1, the J call TRBJ2-2; D not resolved. Germline CDR1 is SGHRS and CDR2 is YFSETQ. This CDR3 spans 15 amino acids. Trimming cost V 0 bases and J 0 bases, with 6 bases left between them. This CDR3 is CASSLDLSNTGELFF. The DNA for the CDR3 is TGCGCCAGCAGCTTGGACCTATCGAACACCGGGGAGCTGTTTTTT. The variable domain in full, completed from reference TRBV5-1 and TRBJ2-2, reads KAGVTQTPRYLIKTRGQQVTLSCSPISGHRSVSWYQQTPGQGLQFLFEYFSETQRNKGNFPGRFSGRQFSNSRSEMNVSTLELGDSALYLCASSLDLSNTGELFFGEGSRLTVL.

The chain couples TRBV9 to TRBJ1-2; TRBD1 matches 7 bases. There are 14 residues in the CDR3. V shed 2 bases and J 4 bases; nucleotides not matched to a gene: 5. Germline loops: CDR1 SGDLS, CDR2 YYNGEE. CDR3 nucleotides: TGTGCCAGCAGCGTGGAGGGGACAGCCTATGGCTACACCTTC. It codes for CASSVEGTAYGYTF.

The V and J genes are TRBV2 and TRBJ1-3; TRBD1 is a possible D gene (6 bases). The V gene lost 8 bases and the J gene lost 0 bases, with 11 bases spanning the gap. Germline V CDR1 and CDR2: SNHLY, FYNNEI. The length of the CDR3 is 14 residues. The CDR3 DNA sequence: TGTGCCAGCCTTCAGGGGCTCTCTGGAAACACCATATATTTT. It encodes CASLQGLSGNTIYF.

The CDR3 DNA reads as TGTGCCAGCAGCTACGGACTGGTATCCTACAATGAGCAGTTCTTC. It yields the protein CASSYGLVSYNEQFF. The chain is built from TRBV5-5 and TRBJ2-1, with a tentative D call TRBD2 (5 bases). The germline gives CDR1 SGHKS, CDR2 YYEKEE (reference sequence). The ends were cut back, 3 bases at V and 1 base at J, with 11 bases in the middle. CDR3 length: 15 residues.

The chain carries TRBV2 and TRBJ2-7; 11 bases line up with TRBD2. The CDR3 consists of 14 residues. With 7 bases clipped from V and 2 bases from J, the junction kept 4 bases outside the gene matches. Germline loops: CDR1 SNHLY, CDR2 FYNNEI. The CDR3 coding sequence is TGTGCCAGCATGGCTAGCGGGGGGCCCTACGAGCAGTACTTC. Protein sequence: CASMASGGPYEQYF.

The V call is TRBV5-5, the J call TRBJ1-1; a possible D gene is TRBD1 (6 bases). With 4 bases removed from V and 7 bases from J, the gap between germline ends came to 11 bases. The length of the CDR3 is 12 residues. The V gene's germline CDR1 is SGHKS and CDR2 YYEKEE (reference sequence). CDR3 nucleotide sequence: TGTGCCAGCAGCCTCCTAGGGGGTGAAGCTTTCTTT. Amino acids: CASSLLGGEAFF.

The chain is built from TRBV4-2 and TRBJ1-4, with D hard to call. Germline V gene sequence: CDR1 LGHNA, CDR2 YNFKEQ. This CDR3 is built from 14 residues. Trimming left V 0 bases short and J 3 bases short, with 5 bases between. CDR3 DNA sequence: TGTGCCAGCAGCCAAGATGGAGCTAATGAAAAACTGTTTTTT. Residues: CASSQDGANEKLFF.

The V gene is TRBV18, the J gene TRBJ2-7; D possibly corresponds to TRBD1 (5 bases). This CDR3 spans 18 amino acids. Between the trimmed V and J ends, which lost 0 bases and 0 bases, there was a span of 18 bases. CDR1 is KGHSH and CDR2 is LQKENI in the germline V gene. CDR3: CASSPPRNTHRSSYEQYF. CDR3 DNA sequence: TGTGCCAGCTCACCACCTAGAAACACACACAGGAGCTCCTACGAGCAGTACTTC.

To note about this clone: Other DNA sequences in this specimen translate into the identical CDR3. V and J are TRBV6-6 and TRBJ1-4; 8 bases align to TRBD1. J lost 8 bases, V lost 5 bases, and 10 bases had no gene match. Germline CDR1 reads MNHNY; CDR2 reads SVGAGI (reference sequence). The CDR3 sequence is 15 residues long. The CDR3 protein is CASSQSDRGREKLFF. The CDR3 DNA follows: TGTGCCAGCAGTCAATCCGACAGGGGAAGAGAAAAACTGTTTTTT.

The V call is TRBV7-6, the J call TRBJ2-1; 8 bases are shared with TRBD2. Germline V gene lookup returns CDR1 SGHVS and CDR2 FNYEAQ. The junction had 6 bases not matched to a gene; V was cut back by 0 bases and J by 5 bases. CDR3 size: 16 residues. The CDR3 spells CASSLAPPRGDNEQFF. CDR3 coding DNA: TGTGCCAGCAGCTTAGCCCCTCCGCGGGGGGACAATGAGCAGTTCTTC.

This chain joins TRBV19 and TRBJ2-3, with D possibly being TRBD1 (5 bases). Trimming pared 1 base from V and 1 base from J, leaving 9 bases between. Per germline, CDR1 LNHDA and CDR2 SQIVND (reference sequence). The CDR3 extends over 15 amino acids. CDR3 bases: TGTGCCAGTAGTATAGGCCTAGGGGGCACAGATACGCAGTATTTT. Translation: CASSIGLGGTDTQYF.

The chain couples TRBV5-5 to TRBJ1-1; D not certain. This CDR3 spans 13 amino acids. Per germline, CDR1 SGHKS and CDR2 YYEKEE (reference sequence). The ends were cut back, 2 bases at V and 1 base at J, with 6 bases in the middle. Here the CDR3 DNA reads TGTGCCAGCAGCTTCTCGAGGAACACTGAAGCTTTCTTT. Amino acid sequence: CASSFSRNTEAFF.

CDR3 in DNA: TGTGCCTGGAGTTCACTTGCCCTGGGACTAGCGGGGACAGATACGCAGTATTTT. It yields the protein CAWSSLALGLAGTDTQYF. The rearrangement links TRBV30 to TRBJ2-3; 13 bases line up with TRBD2. Germline V lookup: CDR1 GTSNPN, CDR2 SVGIG (reference sequence). The CDR3 consists of 18 residues. The V gene end was trimmed by 2 bases and the J gene end by 3 bases; junction bases not matched to a gene: 11. Full variable domain (outside the CDR3, taken from reference TRBV30 and TRBJ2-3): SQTIHQWPATLVQPVGSPLSLECTVEGTSNPNLYWYRQAAGRGLQLLFYSVGIGQISSEVPQNLSASRPQDRQFILSSKKLLLSDSGFYLCAWSSLALGLAGTDTQYFGPGTRLTVL.

The chain employs TRBV3-1 (or the pseudogene TRBV3-2) and TRBJ1-5; D gene uncertain. The CDR3 totals 13 residues. Germline CDR1 is LGHDT and CDR2 is YNNKEL (reference sequence). The V gene lost 3 bases and the J gene lost 6 bases, with 9 bases spanning the gap. This CDR3 reads CASSQADGQPQHF. The CDR3 DNA reads TGTGCCAGCAGCCAGGCTGATGGTCAGCCCCAGCATTTT.

In this sample, this clone turned up a few times. The chain joins TRBV5-1 to TRBJ2-2, with D perhaps TRBD2 (6 bases). The V and J ends lost 2 bases and 3 bases respectively, with 8 bases between them. The length of the CDR3 is 14 residues. Germline lookup yields CDR1 SGHRS and CDR2 YFSETQ. CDR3 bases: TGCGCCAGCAGCTTTGGGGGGTACACCGGGGAGCTGTTTTTT. Translating it yields CASSFGGYTGELFF.

The chain links TRBV29-1 to TRBJ2-5; D possibly corresponds to TRBD1 (5 bases). Germline V gene data show CDR1 as SQVTM and CDR2 as ANQGSEA. The CDR3 runs to 13 residues. V gave up 8 bases and J gave up 1 base, with 14 bases separating them. CDR3 residues: CSSAAGLQETQYF. Here the CDR3 DNA reads TGCAGCTCCGCGGCAGGGCTCCAAGAGACCCAGTACTTC.

V gene TRBV19 combines with J gene TRBJ1-4; D may be TRBD1 (6 bases). The CDR3 extends over 16 amino acids. Per germline, CDR1 LNHDA and CDR2 SQIVND (reference sequence). V lost 7 bases to trimming and J lost 1 base, with 16 bases between them. The CDR3 protein is CASTKGGRGTNEKLFF. Written as DNA, the CDR3 is TGTGCCAGTACCAAAGGTGGCAGGGGAACTAATGAAAAACTGTTTTTT. The full variable domain, with the rest looked up from reference TRBV19 and TRBJ1-4, is DGGITQSPKYLFRKEGQNVTLSCEQNLNHDAMYWYRQDPGQGLRLIYYSQIVNDFQKGDIAEGYSVSREKKESFPLTVTSAQKNPTAFYLCASTKGGRGTNEKLFFGSGTQLSVL.

The rearrangement joins TRBV5-1 to TRBJ1-1, with 7 positions matching TRBD1. V lost 2 bases, J lost 4 bases, and 14 bases stayed unmatched. The CDR3 extends over 17 amino acids. Germline V CDR1 and CDR2: SGHRS, YFSETQ. The CDR3 bases are TGCGCCAGCAGCTTAGCTGGCAGGGGGGTTGGTGGCACTGAAGCTTTCTTT. As protein: CASSLAGRGVGGTEAFF. The entire variable domain, with the rest obtained from reference TRBV5-1 and TRBJ1-1, is as follows: KAGVTQTPRYLIKTRGQQVTLSCSPISGHRSVSWYQQTPGQGLQFLFEYFSETQRNKGNFPGRFSGRQFSNSRSEMNVSTLELGDSALYLCASSLAGRGVGGTEAFFGQGTRLTVV.

J is TRBJ2-2 and V is TRBV19; the match to TRBD2 covers 9 bases. The CDR3 loop spans 17 amino acids. V gave up 6 bases and J gave up 0 bases; unmatched junction bases: 8. Germline values: CDR1 LNHDA, CDR2 SQIVND (reference sequence). As DNA, the CDR3 is TGTGCCAGTAGAGCACCGGGACTAGCCTCGAACACCGGGGAGCTGTTTTTT. Its protein is CASRAPGLASNTGELFF. The full variable domain, completed using reference TRBV19 and TRBJ2-2, is DGGITQSPKYLFRKEGQNVTLSCEQNLNHDAMYWYRQDPGQGLRLIYYSQIVNDFQKGDIAEGYSVSREKKESFPLTVTSAQKNPTAFYLCASRAPGLASNTGELFFGEGSRLTVL.

The V and J genes are TRBV5-5 and TRBJ2-6; 7 nucleotides match TRBD1. With V trimmed by 3 bases and J by 4 bases, 10 bases remained unmatched. The germline V gene has CDR1 SGHKS and CDR2 YYEKEE (reference sequence). The CDR3 sequence is 17 residues long. In nucleotides, the CDR3 is TGTGCCAGCAGCTCCCATGACAGGGTCTCCGGGGCCAACGTCCTGACTTTC. Translating gives CASSSHDRVSGANVLTF. Full variable domain (rest looked up from reference TRBV5-5 and TRBJ2-6): DAGVTQSPTHLIKTRGQQVTLRCSPISGHKSVSWYQQVLGQGPQFIFQYYEKEERGRGNFPDRFSARQFPNYSSELNVNALLLGDSALYLCASSSHDRVSGANVLTFGAGSRLTVL.

The genes are TRBV5-1 and TRBJ1-1; D uncertain. Germline-derived CDR1 and CDR2 are SGHRS and YFSETQ. The V gene lost 2 bases and the J gene lost 5 bases, with 19 bases spanning the gap. There are 16 residues in the CDR3. The CDR3 DNA reads TGCGCCAGCAGCTTTCAACGGACGGGAGTTGGGACTGAAGCTTTCTTT. Translated: CASSFQRTGVGTEAFF.

The chain links TRBV11-2 to TRBJ2-1; 9 positions match TRBD1. The germline V gene encodes CDR1 SGHAT and CDR2 FQNNGV. The CDR3 length is 15 residues. V was clipped by 4 bases and J by 8 bases; unmatched bases: 9. The DNA of the CDR3 is TGTGCCAGCAGCTCGGACAGGGGATTATTCGATGAGCAGTTCTTC. Translated, it gives CASSSDRGLFDEQFF.

This clone was seen a few times. This rearrangement joins TRBV4-1 to TRBJ1-1; D may be TRBD1 (5 bases). V was cut by 0 bases and J by 5 bases, with 13 bases left in between. The CDR3 runs to 15 residues. Germline V gene lookup returns CDR1 MGHRA and CDR2 YSYEKL. CDR3 DNA: TGCGCCAGCAGCCAAGATGGGTGGGGGGTTACTGAAGCTTTCTTT. It translates to CASSQDGWGVTEAFF.